This paragraph covers one T cell receptor (beta chain) sequence. The antigen is unknown. These data belong to a study of shared clonotypes between healthy human individuals. Study overall: Used for every donor were three CD4 naive, three CD4 memory, two CD8 naive and one CD8 memory plate. Study results and limitations: Sorted-subset sequencing, rarefaction showed, was incomplete despite large depth. Only blood was sampled; tissue repertoires likely differ. The study generally estimated greater richness for naive than memory subsets.

V was trimmed by 1 base and J by 0 bases, leaving 9 bases between them. Looked up from germline, CDR1 is LNHDA and CDR2 is SQIVND (reference sequence). CDR3 length equals 15 residues. TCRdb's table, derived via immunoSEQ multiplex PCR, lists solely in-frame clones and lacks some. The repertoire holds roughly 2.4 million clones, with 90% to 97% as singletons. This receptor was obtained from a man between 18 and 29 years old in good health. The V call is TRBV19, the J call TRBJ1-2; weak D call: TRBD1 (6 bases). Sequences were obtained from naive CD4+ T cells sorted from blood. Subset here: CD45RA+ positively selected. CDR3 sequence reads: CASSIGGDTNYGYTF. CDR3 bases: TGTGCCAGTAGTATAGGAGGGGACACTAACTATGGCTACACCTTC.